This T cell receptor beta chain was profiled in a study of chemoradiotherapy in HPV16-positive cancers. For the study at large: Candidate HPV-specific T-cell clones and common TCR motifs came from functional assays in a couple of HPV16-positive patients.

Only in-frame clones appear in the TCRdb table, and some are missing; sequencing was by immunoSEQ multiplex PCR. Of over 8,500 clones listed, 80% to 90% were seen once; the top ten hold about 3%. Findings and limits, study-wide: Candidate HPV-specific clones and E7-related TCR motifs grew in tumor during treatment. HPV-responsive T-cell expansion during chemoradiotherapy was linked to improved recurrence-free survival in HPV16-positive patients.

This clone was observed a few times. Its antigen is not known. The receptor comes from a human donor with HPV-associated anogenital cancer. The sample was tumor tissue, taken from a patient who underwent chemoradiotherapy.

This CDR3 reads CASSLEGGTGRGNTIYF. For the CDR3, the DNA is TGTGCCAGCAGTTTAGAGGGCGGGACAGGGAGGGGAAACACCATATATTTT. V is TRBV28 and J is TRBJ1-3; 9 positions match TRBD1. The CDR3 runs 17 residues. Germline CDR1 reads MDHEN; CDR2 reads SYDVKM. After removal of 2 bases from V and 4 bases from J, the junction contained 9 bases not matched to a gene.